Listed below are T cell receptor beta chains from one sample, sequenced in a study of early stage breast cancer tumors. The repertoire was sequenced with immunoSEQ multiplex PCR; TCRdb's copy has only in-frame clones and lacks some. Of around 9,800 clones listed, 75% to 85% are singletons. Sequencing used breast tumor tissue. The receptors originated from a person in their 70s with breast cancer. Both conserved end residues are part of each CDR3. A D gene is named only where the DNA matches it firmly. Rows may omit the clone size; those that give it use once, few, many or a size class.

d_gene	abundance	v_gene	j_gene	CDR3aa	CDR3nt
-	-	TRBV19	TRBJ1-5	CASSIGAGYSNQPQHF	TGTGCCAGTAGTATTGGGGCCGGCTATAGCAATCAGCCCCAGCATTTT
TRBD2	-	TRBV7-6	TRBJ2-3	CASSLGSSGRGTDTQYF	TGTGCCAGCAGCTTAGGCTCTAGCGGGAGAGGGACAGATACGCAGTATTTT
TRBD1	-	TRBV5-1	TRBJ2-7	CASIPGTGVDEQYF	TGCGCCAGCATACCCGGGACAGGGGTAGACGAGCAGTACTTC
-	-	TRBV19	TRBJ1-5	CATSPAGVQPQHF	TGTGCCACCTCTCCCGCAGGGGTTCAGCCCCAGCATTTT
-	-	TRBV4-2	TRBJ1-2	CASSQPRSEIRGYGYTF	TGTGCCAGCAGCCAACCCCGAAGTGAGATAAGGGGCTATGGCTACACCTTC
-	-	TRBV27	TRBJ2-7	CASSPRPGLKGEQYF	TGTGCCAGCAGTCCGCGCCCCGGGCTAAAGGGGGAGCAGTACTTC
-	medium-sized	TRBV11-2	TRBJ2-7	CASSLDYSYEQYF	TGTGCCAGCAGCTTAGACTACAGCTACGAGCAGTACTTC
TRBD2	-	TRBV4-1	TRBJ2-1	CASSQGKAGGPSNEQFF	TGCGCCAGCAGCCAGGGGAAGGCGGGAGGGCCCTCCAATGAGCAGTTCTTC
TRBD1	few	TRBV10-3	TRBJ1-6	CATRTGNSPLHF	TGTGCCACCAGGACAGGTAATTCACCCCTCCACTTT
-	-	TRBV19	TRBJ2-6	CASNRGWGSGANVLTF	TGTGCCAGTAATAGGGGGTGGGGCTCTGGGGCCAACGTCCTGACTTTC
-	few	TRBV30	TRBJ2-7	CAWNRPAYEQYF	TGTGCCTGGAACAGGCCGGCGTACGAGCAGTACTTC
TRBD1	-	TRBV28	TRBJ1-2	CASSLTSRGGPHYGYTF	TGTGCCAGCAGCCTAACATCAAGAGGGGGCCCCCACTATGGCTACACCTTC
TRBD2	-	TRBV28	TRBJ2-7	CASRRLAGGLSYEQYF	TGTGCCAGCAGACGACTAGCGGGAGGGCTCTCCTACGAGCAGTACTTC
-	-	TRBV5-1	TRBJ2-1	CASSLGPSVYNEQFF	TGCGCCAGCAGCTTGGGGCCTAGCGTCTACAATGAGCAGTTCTTC
TRBD1	-	TRBV4-1	TRBJ1-2	CASRQGIGYTF	TGCGCCAGCAGACAGGGGATCGGCTACACCTTC
-	-	TRBV27	TRBJ1-6	CARRRDINSPLHF	TGTGCCAGACGCCGGGACATCAATTCACCCCTCCACTTT
-	few	TRBV5-6	TRBJ1-2	CASSFLGDYGYTF	TGTGCCAGCAGCTTCCTAGGGGACTATGGCTACACCTTC
-	-	TRBV7-2	TRBJ2-3	CASSLVGTSTDTQYF	TGTGCCAGCAGCTTGGTCGGGACTAGCACAGATACGCAGTATTTT
TRBD1	-	TRBV10-3	TRBJ2-6	CATRDRGGTGANVLTF	TGTGCCACCCGGGACAGGGGAGGCACTGGGGCCAACGTCCTGACTTTC
-	-	TRBV5-1	TRBJ1-6	CASRDGSNTYNSPLHF	TGCGCCAGCAGAGACGGGAGTAATACCTATAATTCACCCCTCCACTTT
-	-	TRBV27	TRBJ1-1	CASSLYSRRDTEAFF	TGTGCCAGCAGTTTATACTCCAGGCGGGACACTGAAGCTTTCTTT
TRBD1	-	TRBV30	TRBJ1-1	CAWSRAGGLTTEAFF	TGTGCCTGGAGTCGGGCAGGGGGCTTAACGACTGAAGCTTTCTTT
-	few	TRBV9	TRBJ2-7	CASSPLGGGGYEQYF	TGTGCCAGCAGCCCCTTAGGGGGAGGGGGCTACGAGCAGTACTTC
-	-	TRBV2	TRBJ2-7	CASSERTPAYYEQYF	TGTGCCAGCAGTGAAAGGACACCAGCATACTACGAGCAGTACTTC
TRBD2	-	TRBV5-6	TRBJ2-7	CASSLYEGAGGLREQYF	TGTGCCAGCAGCTTGTATGAGGGAGCGGGAGGACTAAGGGAGCAGTACTTC
-	-	TRBV6-5	TRBJ2-1	CATYGAYNEQFF	TGTGCCACTTACGGGGCCTACAATGAGCAGTTCTTC
TRBD1	-	TRBV5-6	TRBJ2-5	CASSLLTTGGLETQYF	TGTGCCAGCAGCTTGCTTACCACAGGGGGTCTCGAGACCCAGTACTTC
-	-	TRBV29-1	TRBJ2-3	CSGGAGGYGFTDTQYF	TGCAGCGGAGGAGCTGGAGGGTACGGGTTCACAGATACGCAGTATTTT
-	once	TRBV5-1	TRBJ1-1	CASSLSGPNTEAFF	TGCGCCAGCAGCCTCTCAGGGCCGAACACTGAAGCTTTCTTT
-	-	TRBV2	TRBJ1-2	CASSEAAEGWDGYTF	TGTGCCAGCAGTGAAGCGGCGGAGGGGTGGGATGGCTACACCTTC
TRBD2	-	TRBV6-5	TRBJ2-1	CASRTSGGEQFF	TGTGCCAGCAGGACTAGCGGGGGGGAGCAGTTCTTC
TRBD1	-	TRBV28	TRBJ1-1	CASRSGQGLNTEAFF	TGTGCCAGCAGATCCGGACAGGGCCTGAACACTGAAGCTTTCTTT
TRBD2	-	TRBV19	TRBJ2-2	CASSTKRGGTGELFF	TGTGCCAGTAGTACCAAAAGGGGAGGGACCGGGGAGCTGTTTTTT
-	-	TRBV7-6	TRBJ1-6	CASSLQGSVSPLHF	TGTGCCAGCAGCTTACAGGGGTCGGTTTCACCCCTCCACTTT
-	-	TRBV7-2	TRBJ1-2	CASSPPLDKVSYGYTF	TGTGCCAGCAGCCCCCCCCTCGACAAGGTGAGCTATGGCTACACCTTC
TRBD1	-	TRBV27	TRBJ1-2	CASSFGTGGFGYTF	TGTGCCAGCAGTTTCGGGACAGGGGGCTTTGGCTACACCTTC
TRBD2	once	TRBV7-2	TRBJ2-5	CASSLQRGQETQYF	TGTGCCAGCAGCTTGCAGCGGGGGCAAGAGACCCAGTACTTC
TRBD1	-	TRBV5-4	TRBJ1-2	CASSAGTGGYGYTF	TGTGCCAGCAGCGCAGGGACAGGGGGTTATGGCTACACCTTC
-	-	TRBV30	TRBJ2-1	CAWSPPSGDYNEQFF	TGTGCCTGGAGTCCCCCGTCCGGGGACTACAATGAGCAGTTCTTC
TRBD2	-	TRBV10-3	TRBJ2-4	CAISDASGRGTDF	TGTGCCATCAGTGATGCTAGCGGGAGGGGCACGGACTTC
-	-	TRBV29-1	TRBJ2-1	CSVEDPGRSSYNEQFF	TGCAGCGTTGAAGATCCGGGGAGGAGCTCCTACAATGAGCAGTTCTTC
TRBD2	-	TRBV5-1	TRBJ2-2	CASSFSGGTVGELFF	TGCGCCAGCAGCTTCTCCGGGGGGACGGTCGGGGAGCTGTTTTTT
TRBD2	few	TRBV10-2	TRBJ2-1	CASRREGPYNEQFF	TGCGCCAGCAGGCGGGAGGGCCCCTACAATGAGCAGTTCTTC
-	-	TRBV30	TRBJ1-1	CAWSPRGGGGTGTEAFF	TGTGCCTGGAGTCCAAGAGGGGGTGGGGGTACGGGCACTGAAGCTTTCTTT
-	-	TRBV9	TRBJ2-7	CASSPKDYPNYEQYF	TGTGCCAGCAGCCCCAAGGACTACCCTAACTACGAGCAGTACTTC
-	-	TRBV5-1	TRBJ2-2	CASSLLAANTGELFF	TGCGCCAGCAGCTTGTTGGCAGCGAACACCGGGGAGCTGTTTTTT
-	-	TRBV19	TRBJ2-3	CASSIAEGVTDTQYF	TGTGCCAGTAGTATAGCGGAGGGCGTAACAGATACGCAGTATTTT
TRBD1	few	TRBV10-2	TRBJ1-6	CASSEQGGNGSPLHF	TGCGCCAGCAGTGAGCAGGGGGGTAATGGTTCACCCCTCCACTTT
TRBD1	few	TRBV5-1	TRBJ1-4	CASSRDRGSNEKLFF	TGCGCCAGCAGCCGGGACAGGGGTTCGAATGAAAAACTGTTTTTT
-	few	TRBV10-2	TRBJ1-2	CASSEGDRGYTF	TGCGCCAGCAGTGAAGGGGATAGGGGCTACACCTTC
TRBD1	-	TRBV27	TRBJ1-5	CASAVWTGDNQPQHF	TGTGCCAGCGCCGTCTGGACAGGGGACAATCAGCCCCAGCATTTT
TRBD2	-	TRBV7-9	TRBJ2-7	CASSLGSGAREQYF	TGTGCCAGCAGCTTAGGTAGCGGGGCGCGGGAGCAGTACTTC
-	-	TRBV6-5	TRBJ2-5	CATEERGPETQYF	TGTGCCACCGAGGAAAGGGGCCCGGAGACCCAGTACTTC
TRBD2	-	TRBV14	TRBJ2-1	CASSQVPGGIGEQFF	TGTGCCAGCAGCCAAGTTCCGGGGGGGATCGGTGAGCAGTTCTTC
-	few	TRBV4-2	TRBJ2-1	CASSQVVGDNEQFF	TGTGCCAGCAGCCAAGTGGTAGGGGACAATGAGCAGTTCTTC
-	-	TRBV6-1	TRBJ1-5	CASSPGGVENQPQHF	TGTGCCAGCAGCCCCGGGGGGGTGGAAAATCAGCCCCAGCATTTT
TRBD1	-	TRBV7-9	TRBJ1-2	CASSLNRGRGVGYTF	TGTGCCAGCAGCTTAAACAGGGGGCGAGGAGTTGGCTACACCTTC
TRBD1	-	TRBV4-3	TRBJ1-2	CASTLKGGDRVYGYTF	TGCGCCAGCACCCTTAAGGGGGGGGACAGGGTTTATGGCTACACCTTC
TRBD2	-	TRBV6-1	TRBJ2-5	CASSPLAGGETQYF	TGTGCCAGCAGTCCACTAGCGGGAGGGGAGACCCAGTACTTC